Each of the 6 T cell receptor beta chains below was sequenced from the same sample in a study of naive and memory T cell subsets. An oligonucleotide containing a UMI was ligated to the 3' end of TCR cDNA. Ligated cDNA underwent four rounds of PCR with nested alpha and beta constant region primers and SP2. TCRdb used MiXCR to reprocess the 5' RACE reads, holding one entry per CDR3 protein. The table shows more than 60,000 distinct CDR3 sequences, with roughly 8.1% occurring only once. The receptors stem from a female donor in good health.

This clonotype was found a few times. Here the CDR3 reads CAWSQRVRETQYF. CDR3 nucleotides: TGTGCCTGGAGTCAAAGGGTGAGAGAGACCCAGTACTTC. J is TRBJ2-5 and V is TRBV30; no clear D. Trimming left V 2 bases short and J 4 bases short, with 11 bases between. CDR1 GTSNPN and CDR2 SVGIG come from the germline V gene (reference sequence). The length of the CDR3 is 13 residues.

The chain joins TRBV20-1 to TRBJ2-3; D unclear. Looked up from germline, CDR1 is DFQATT and CDR2 is SNEGSKA (reference sequence). CDR3 size: 13 residues. Trimming cost V 0 bases and J 0 bases, with 4 bases left between them. CDR3 region: CSARDQSTDTQYF. The CDR3 region has the DNA TGCAGTGCTAGAGACCAGAGCACAGATACGCAGTATTTT.

V and J are TRBV20-1 and TRBJ2-1; D gene ambiguous. CDR3 length equals 14 residues. The ends were cut back, 6 bases at V and 7 bases at J, with 19 bases in the middle. Germline V gene sequence: CDR1 DFQATT, CDR2 SNEGSKA (reference sequence). In nucleotides, the CDR3 is TGCAGTGCCATCGTACCGCCCCTTTGGAATGAGCAGTTCTTC. Translated, it gives CSAIVPPLWNEQFF.

This clonotype was seen a few times. The rearrangement joins TRBV18 to TRBJ2-7; D is ambiguous. The V and J ends lost 3 bases and 0 bases respectively, with 9 bases between them. Germline CDR1 and CDR2: KGHSH and LQKENI. There are 14 residues in the CDR3. The CDR3 DNA follows: TGTGCCAGCTCACCTGCCGGTAGCTCCTACGAGCAGTACTTC. This codes for CASSPAGSSYEQYF.

This clonotype was picked up many times. The rearrangement joins TRBV7-6 to TRBJ1-3; tentatively, D is TRBD1 (6 bases). Trimming left V 8 bases short and J 4 bases short, with 12 bases between. Germline CDR1 is SGHVS and CDR2 is FNYEAQ. The CDR3 contains 13 residues. DNA of the CDR3: TGTGCCAGCTCCACAGGGCCGGGAAACACCATATATTTT. It translates to CASSTGPGNTIYF.

A few counts support this clonotype. V is TRBV18 and J is TRBJ1-5; D call uncertain. The CDR3 consists of 15 residues. Trimming took off 0 bases at V and 0 bases at J, with 6 bases between the two ends. CDR1 and CDR2 from the germline V gene are KGHSH and LQKENI. The CDR3 DNA reads TGTGCCAGCTCACCACCGGCGGGTAGCAATCAGCCCCAGCATTTT. This translates into CASSPPAGSNQPQHF.